Sequencing of this TCR beta chain was carried out in a study of identical twins. TCRdb used MiXCR to reprocess the 5' RACE reads, holding one entry per CDR3 protein. The sample includes about 530,000 distinct CDR3 sequences, approximately 20% of them seen just once. The V end lost 0 bases, the J end lost 6 bases, and 19 bases lay between the germline ends. Germline V gives CDR1 SGHNT, CDR2 YYREEE (reference sequence). The CDR3 runs to 17 residues. These data are also associated with another study on yellow fever vaccine responses in identical twins.

The sample comprised CD4+ T cells sorted from blood. The J gene is TRBJ2-1, the V gene TRBV5-4, with D tentatively TRBD2 (6 bases). The TCR sequence derives from a woman aged 18-30 years in good health. CDR3 nucleotide sequence: TGTGCCAGCAGCTTGGGTGGTGCAGGAGGGATCCTCAATGAGCAGTTCTTC. Its protein is CASSLGGAGGILNEQFF.